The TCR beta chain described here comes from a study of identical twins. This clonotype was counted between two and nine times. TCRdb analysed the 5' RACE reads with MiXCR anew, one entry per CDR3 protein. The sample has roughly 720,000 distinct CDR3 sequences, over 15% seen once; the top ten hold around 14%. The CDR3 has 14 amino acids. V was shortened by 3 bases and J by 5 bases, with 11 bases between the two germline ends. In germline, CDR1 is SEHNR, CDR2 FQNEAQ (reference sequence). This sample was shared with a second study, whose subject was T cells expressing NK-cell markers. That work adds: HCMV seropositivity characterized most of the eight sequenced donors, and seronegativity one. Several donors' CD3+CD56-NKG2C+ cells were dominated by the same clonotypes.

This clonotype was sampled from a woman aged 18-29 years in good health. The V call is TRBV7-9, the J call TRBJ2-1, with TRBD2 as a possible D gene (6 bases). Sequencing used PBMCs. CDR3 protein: CASSFGGINNEQFF. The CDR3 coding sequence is TGTGCCAGCAGCTTTGGGGGGATCAACAATGAGCAGTTCTTC.